Listed below are T cell receptor beta chains from one sample, sequenced in a study of CD8 T cells in ankylosing spondylitis. TCRdb itself ran the 5' RACE reads through MiXCR, one entry per CDR3 protein. The sample has under 300,000 distinct CDR3 sequences; around 10% are singletons. The sequenced material came from blood, either unsorted or a sorted T cell fraction (not recorded which). The receptors shown here come from a male donor with ankylosing spondylitis or in good health (not recorded which). Both conserved end residues are part of each CDR3. A D gene is named only where the DNA matches it firmly. Not every row has a clone size; where given, it reads once, few, many or a size class.

j_gene,abundance,len,d_gene,v_gene,CDR3nt,CDR3aa
TRBJ2-3,many,12,-,TRBV6-5,TGTGCCAGCAGTTACGGGACAGATACGCAGTATTTT,CASSYGTDTQYF
TRBJ2-1,-,12,-,TRBV7-9,TGTGCCAGTCGCGGCCGAGGGAGTAGCATGTTCTTC,CASRGRGSSMFF
TRBJ1-2,many,13,TRBD1,TRBV28,TGTGCCAGCAGTTTGACAGGGACATCTGGCTACACCTTC,CASSLTGTSGYTF
TRBJ1-1,few,13,-,TRBV6-5,TGTGCCAGCAGTTACGGGAGGAACACTGAAGCTTTCTTT,CASSYGRNTEAFF
TRBJ2-1,few,13,-,TRBV6-1,TGTGCCAGCAGGTCGAGCGGGCTCAGCACGCAGTTCTTC,CASRSSGLSTQFF
TRBJ2-3,-,14,TRBD2,TRBV12-3/TRBV12-4,TGTGCCAGCAGTCCCGGAAGCGGGAGCGATACGCAGTATTTT,CASSPGSGSDTQYF
TRBJ2-1,many,14,TRBD2,TRBV9,TGTGCCAGCAGCGTAGCGGGAGGGTCCCATGAGCAGTTCTTC,CASSVAGGSHEQFF
TRBJ2-1,many,15,TRBD2,TRBV12-3/TRBV12-4,TGTGCCAGCAGTCCTACTAGCGGGAGGCCAGGTGAGCAGTTCTTC,CASSPTSGRPGEQFF
TRBJ2-7,many,14,TRBD2,TRBV12-3/TRBV12-4,TGTGCCAGCAGGATGGGGCTAGCGGGAGACGAGCAGTACTTC,CASRMGLAGDEQYF
TRBJ2-2,-,13,-,TRBV7-2,TGTGCCAGCAGCTTACGGGCAGGCGGGGAGCTGTTTTTT,CASSLRAGGELFF
TRBJ2-7,many,14,TRBD1,TRBV9,TGTGCCAGCAGCCTGGGGACAGGGGCTCGGGAGCAGTACTTC,CASSLGTGAREQYF
TRBJ2-1,-,15,TRBD2,TRBV9,TGTGCCAGCAGCGTATCTAGCGGTGCGGGGAATGAGCAGTTCTTC,CASSVSSGAGNEQFF
TRBJ2-3,-,15,-,TRBV7-3,TGTGCCAGCAGCTTAATACAGGGTAGCACAGATACGCAGTATTTT,CASSLIQGSTDTQYF
TRBJ2-5,many,14,TRBD2,TRBV6-1,TGTGCCAGCAGCCCGACTAGCGGGAAAGAGACCCAGTACTTC,CASSPTSGKETQYF
TRBJ2-5,few,13,-,TRBV2,TGTGCCAGCAGTGGGGTGGCGCAAGAGACCCAGTACTTC,CASSGVAQETQYF
TRBJ2-3,many,13,-,TRBV7-3,TGTGCCAGCAGCTTTGGGGGCGCAGATACGCAGTATTTT,CASSFGGADTQYF
TRBJ2-1,many,13,-,TRBV6-4,TGTGCCAGCAGTGAAGGATCACGGGACGAGCAGTTCTTC,CASSEGSRDEQFF
TRBJ1-2,-,12,-,TRBV19,TGTGCCAGTGGGACGGAGGCTTATGGCTACACCTTC,CASGTEAYGYTF
TRBJ2-3,few,16,-,TRBV7-2,TGTGCCAGCAGCTTAGTTGGGGGCGGGATCTCAGATACGCAGTATTTT,CASSLVGGGISDTQYF
TRBJ2-5,-,13,-,TRBV29-1,TGCAGCGTTGTTATAGTCAACCTGGGGACCCAGTACTTC,CSVVIVNLGTQYF
TRBJ1-1,many,13,-,TRBV3-1,TGTGCCAGCAGCCAAGGTGGGTTGGGGGAAGCTTTCTTT,CASSQGGLGEAFF
TRBJ2-1,few,16,TRBD2,TRBV5-1,TGCGCCAGCAGCTTGAGCGGGAGGAGCTCCCACAATGAGCAGTTCTTC,CASSLSGRSSHNEQFF
TRBJ1-1,many,12,-,TRBV12-3/TRBV12-4,TGTGCCAGCAGTAGACAGTTCACTGAAGCTTTCTTT,CASSRQFTEAFF
TRBJ1-5,many,16,-,TRBV4-1,TGCGCCAGCAGCCCACAAGGGGATGGGGATTATCAGCCCCAGCATTTT,CASSPQGDGDYQPQHF